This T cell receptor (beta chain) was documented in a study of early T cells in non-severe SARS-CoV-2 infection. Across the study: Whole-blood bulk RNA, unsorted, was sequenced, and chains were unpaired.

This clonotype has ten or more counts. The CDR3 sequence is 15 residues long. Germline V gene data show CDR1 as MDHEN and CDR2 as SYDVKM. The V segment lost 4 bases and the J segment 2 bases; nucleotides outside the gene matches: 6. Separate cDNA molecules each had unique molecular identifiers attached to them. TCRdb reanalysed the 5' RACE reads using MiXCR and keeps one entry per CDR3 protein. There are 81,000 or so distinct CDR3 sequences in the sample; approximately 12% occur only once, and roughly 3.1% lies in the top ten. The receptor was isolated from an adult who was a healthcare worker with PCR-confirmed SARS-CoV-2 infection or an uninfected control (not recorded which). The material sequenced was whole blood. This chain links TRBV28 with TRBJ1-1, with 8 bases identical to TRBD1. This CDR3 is CASSSQGAGNTEAFF. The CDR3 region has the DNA TGTGCCAGCAGTTCCCAGGGGGCCGGTAACACTGAAGCTTTCTTT.